The 9 T cell receptor beta chains below come from one sample, sequenced in a study of CD8 T cells in ankylosing spondylitis. These receptors lack a known antigen. Study-wide points: Among TCR beta sequences, a motif of eight highly homologous variants appeared characteristic of ankylosing spondylitis blood.

TCRdb re-called the 5' RACE reads with MiXCR, one entry per CDR3 protein. The sample includes about 540,000 distinct CDR3 sequences, more than 9.5% of them seen just once. Material: blood, either unsorted or a sorted T cell fraction (not recorded which). These receptors came from a male donor with ankylosing spondylitis.

V gene TRBV5-1 combines with J gene TRBJ2-7; D is tentatively TRBD1 or TRBD2 (5 bases each). Germline V CDR1 and CDR2: SGHRS, YFSETQ. CDR3 length equals 12 residues. The germline V and J ends were trimmed by 3 bases and 6 bases, with 10 bases remaining between them. The CDR3: CASSYEGSEQYV. In nucleotides, the CDR3 is TGCGCCAGCAGCTATGAGGGGTCCGAGCAGTACGTC.

The DNA for the CDR3 is TGCAGCGTTGTGTCCCGCCTGATTCGGAACACTGAAGCTTTCTTT. The encoded protein is CSVVSRLIRNTEAFF. V is TRBV29-1 and J is TRBJ1-1; D is ambiguous. Trimming removed 4 bases from V and 1 base from J, with 16 bases in between. The CDR3 extends over 15 amino acids. Germline CDR1 reads SQVTM; CDR2 reads ANQGSEA.

The V call is TRBV3-1, the J call TRBJ2-7; 10 bases are a match to TRBD1. J gave up 9 bases and V 1 base, and 6 bases lay outside the gene matches. CDR1 is LGHDT and CDR2 is YNNKEL in the germline V gene (reference sequence). The CDR3 consists of 14 residues. As DNA, the CDR3 is TGTGCCAGCAGCCAAGGGGACAGGGGTTCATGGCAGTACGTC. Translating gives CASSQGDRGSWQYV.

The genes are TRBV3-1 and TRBJ2-5, with D possibly being TRBD1 or TRBD2 (5 bases each). Germline V gives CDR1 LGHDT, CDR2 YNNKEL (reference sequence). The CDR3 has 13 amino acids. V shed 8 bases and J shed 5 bases, with 15 bases lying between them. The CDR3 DNA reads as TGTGCCAGCGAAACGAGGGACGCGGAGACCCAGTACTTC. Translation gives CASETRDAETQYF.

As DNA, the CDR3 is TGTGCCAGCAGCACGGGTCTCGGGTACGAGCAGTACGTC. Translation: CASSTGLGYEQYV. The J gene is TRBJ2-7, the V gene TRBV3-1; D remains unclear. Germline CDR1 reads LGHDT; CDR2 reads YNNKEL (reference sequence). Trimming left V 5 bases short and J 4 bases short, with 12 bases between. This CDR3 is built from 13 residues.

The V call is TRBV10-2, the J call TRBJ2-7, with a weak D call TRBD1 (5 bases). Germline loops: CDR1 WSHSY, CDR2 SAAADI. The CDR3 consists of 16 residues. V lost 6 bases and J 7 bases, leaving 25 bases between the germline ends. The CDR3 nucleotides read TGCGCCAGCAGGGACAATGTTTGGCAGGGCCGATGGGAGCAGTACTTC. Translation: CASRDNVWQGRWEQYF.

This clonotype was observed a few times. The chain carries TRBV20-1 and TRBJ2-5; 10 bases agree with TRBD1. V was clipped by 5 bases and J by 7 bases; unmatched bases: 13. From germline, CDR1 is DFQATT and CDR2 SNEGSKA (reference sequence). This CDR3 is 15 amino acids long. Written as DNA, the CDR3 is TGCAGTGCTGACGAAGGGACAGGGGAAATCGGGACCCAGTACTTC. Amino acids: CSADEGTGEIGTQYF.

This clonotype was detected only a few times. The V gene is TRBV7-2, the J gene TRBJ1-6, with D unresolved. Trimming cost V 0 bases and J 7 bases, with 7 bases left between them. This CDR3 region has 14 residues. Germline V lookup: CDR1 SGHTA, CDR2 FQGNSA. The CDR3 sequence is CASSLAGINSPLHF. The CDR3, as DNA: TGTGCCAGCAGCTTAGCGGGTATCAATTCACCCCTCCACTTT.

This sequence joins TRBV27 and TRBJ2-5; TRBD1 is a possible D gene (6 bases). The CDR3 runs 18 residues. Germline lookup yields CDR1 MNHEY and CDR2 SMNVEV (reference sequence). The V end lost 1 base, the J end lost 4 bases, and 22 bases lay between the germline ends. The CDR3 protein is CASSLLGGVVGAGETQYF. The CDR3 DNA follows: TGTGCCAGCAGTTTATTGGGTGGGGTCGTGGGGGCTGGAGAGACCCAGTACTTC.